The 10 T cell receptor beta chains below were found in one sample sequenced in a study of T cell changes during pregnancy in multiple sclerosis. TCRdb's table, derived via immunoSEQ multiplex PCR, lists solely in-frame clones and lacks some. The sample has fewer than 140,000 clones; around 93% are singletons. The input for sequencing was peripheral blood, taken after pregnancy. All receptors come from a female donor with multiple sclerosis, enrolled in a pregnancy study.

V and J are TRBV11-3 and TRBJ2-7, with 7 bases lining up with TRBD2. CDR1 is SGHNT, CDR2 YENEEA, per germline. CDR3 length: 13 amino acids. Trimming took 3 bases from V and 3 from J; bases not matched to a gene: 2. This chain's CDR3 is CASSLGGDYEQYF. CDR3 nucleotides: TGTGCCAGCAGCTTGGGGGGGGACTACGAGCAGTACTTC.

The rearrangement links TRBV6-1 to TRBJ1-3; D not resolved. The germline V gene encodes CDR1 MNHNS and CDR2 SASEGT. This CDR3 contains 15 residues. V gave up 4 bases and J gave up 3 bases, with 13 bases separating them. The CDR3: CASSGGRGFGNTIYF. In DNA form, the CDR3 reads TGTGCCAGCAGTGGCGGCCGGGGATTTGGAAACACCATATATTTT.

The chain carries TRBV11-1 and TRBJ2-2, with 7 bases identical to TRBD1. Germline lookup yields CDR1 SGHAT and CDR2 FQDESV (reference sequence). This CDR3 is 14 amino acids long. Trimming at V came to 3 bases and at J to 5 bases, leaving 3 bases not matched to a gene. CDR3 in amino acids: CASSLYRGTGELFF. The DNA for the CDR3 is TGTGCCAGCAGCTTGTACAGGGGAACCGGGGAGCTGTTTTTT. Full variable domain (missing parts from reference TRBV11-1 and TRBJ2-2): EAEVAQSPRYKITEKSQAVAFWCDPISGHATLYWYRQILGQGPELLVQFQDESVVDDSQLPKDRFSAERLKGVDSTLKIQPAELGDSAMYLCASSLYRGTGELFFGEGSRLTVL.

The V call is TRBV6-1, the J call TRBJ2-7, with 10 bases aligning to TRBD1. The CDR3 is 14 amino acids. CDR1 and CDR2 (germline): MNHNS, SASEGT. Germline trimming cut 6 bases from V and 6 bases from J; bases unmatched to any gene: 8. CDR3 amino acids: CASSLWDRGTEQYF. In DNA form, the CDR3 reads TGTGCCAGCAGCCTATGGGACAGGGGAACCGAGCAGTACTTC.

This chain connects TRBV14 to TRBJ1-2, with TRBD1 as a possible D gene (5 bases). With 3 bases removed from V and 6 bases from J, the gap between germline ends came to 11 bases. Germline V gene lookup returns CDR1 SGHDN and CDR2 FVKESK. The CDR3 extends over 13 amino acids. Here the CDR3 DNA reads TGTGCCAGCAGCCACCAGGGTGGGAATGGCTACACCTTC. Amino acids: CASSHQGGNGYTF.

This chain connects TRBV27 to TRBJ2-7, with 9 nucleotides matching TRBD1. The V segment lost 3 bases and the J segment 4 bases; nucleotides outside the gene matches: 1. The germline V gene has CDR1 MNHEY and CDR2 SMNVEV (reference sequence). The CDR3 is 13 residues long. In nucleotides, the CDR3 is TGTGCCAGCAGTTTGGACAGGGGTTACGAGCAGTACTTC. This sequence encodes CASSLDRGYEQYF.

The chain combines TRBV7-3 with TRBJ1-1; TRBD1 matches 7 bases. CDR3 size: 15 residues. With V trimmed by 5 bases and J by 0 bases, 6 bases remained unmatched. Germline CDR1 and CDR2: SGHTA and FQGTGA. CDR3 loop: CASSPPGQLNTEAFF. The CDR3 DNA reads as TGTGCCAGCAGCCCCCCGGGACAGCTGAACACTGAAGCTTTCTTT.

The chain is built from TRBV5-1 and TRBJ1-6; 10 bases line up with TRBD1. Per germline, CDR1 SGHRS and CDR2 YFSETQ. V shed 4 bases, J shed 0 bases, and the junction held 7 bases outside the gene matches. The CDR3 extends over 18 amino acids. In DNA, the CDR3 is TGCGCCAGCAGCGGAGGACAGGGGGTGAGCTCCTATAATTCACCCCTCCACTTT. Its translation: CASSGGQGVSSYNSPLHF.

V gene TRBV4-1 combines with J gene TRBJ2-2; TRBD2 aligns across 8 bases. This CDR3 region has 17 residues. Germline loops: CDR1 MGHRA, CDR2 YSYEKL. Trimming cost V 1 base and J 6 bases; bases outside gene matches: 10. CDR3 amino acids: CASSQVGLAVPSGELFF. The CDR3 region has the DNA TGCGCCAGCAGCCAAGTAGGACTAGCCGTTCCGTCCGGGGAGCTGTTTTTT.

J is TRBJ2-2 and V is TRBV7-3; D ambiguous. The germline V and J ends were trimmed by 4 bases and 4 bases, with 7 bases remaining between them. Looked up from germline, CDR1 is SGHTA and CDR2 is FQGTGA. The CDR3 runs 13 residues. The CDR3, as DNA: TGTGCCAGCAGCTCCCGTCCCACCGGGGAGCTGTTTTTT. Its protein product is CASSSRPTGELFF.